At least ten counts were recorded for the clone carrying this T cell receptor (beta chain). Antigen unknown. These data come from a study of identical twins. The CDR3 contains 15 residues. Per germline, CDR1 SQVTM and CDR2 ANQGSEA. Unmatched junction bases numbered 3, after V lost 1 base and J lost 0 bases. Study results and caveats: Sharing of beta out-of-frame sequences by twins showed a weaker excess.

Using its own MiXCR run on the 5' RACE reads, TCRdb lists one record per CDR3 protein. This sample has about 390,000 distinct CDR3 sequences; about 10% occur once, and the top ten carry approximately 9.3%. The chain links TRBV29-1 to TRBJ2-1, with 7 bases that match TRBD2. The specimen was naive T cells sorted from blood. The origin of this receptor is a woman between 45 and 60 years old in good health. The CDR3 is CSVEGGTNSYNEQFF. In DNA, the CDR3 is TGCAGCGTTGAAGGGGGGACTAACTCCTACAATGAGCAGTTCTTC.